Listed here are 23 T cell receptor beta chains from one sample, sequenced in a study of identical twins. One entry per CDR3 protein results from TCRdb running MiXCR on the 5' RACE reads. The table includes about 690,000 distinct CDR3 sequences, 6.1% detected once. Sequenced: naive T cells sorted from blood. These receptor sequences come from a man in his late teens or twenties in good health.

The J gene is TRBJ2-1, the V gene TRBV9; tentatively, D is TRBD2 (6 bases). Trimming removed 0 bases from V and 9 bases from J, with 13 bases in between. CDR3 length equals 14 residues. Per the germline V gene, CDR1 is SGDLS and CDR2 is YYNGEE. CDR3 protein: CASSVDRNSGEQFF. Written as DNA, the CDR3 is TGTGCCAGCAGCGTAGATAGAAATAGCGGTGAGCAGTTCTTC. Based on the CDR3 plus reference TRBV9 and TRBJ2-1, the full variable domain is DSGVTQTPKHLITATGQRVTLRCSPRSGDLSVYWYQQSLDQGLQFLIQYYNGEERAKGNILERFSAQQFPDLHSELNLSSLELGDSALYFCASSVDRNSGEQFFGPGTRLTVL.

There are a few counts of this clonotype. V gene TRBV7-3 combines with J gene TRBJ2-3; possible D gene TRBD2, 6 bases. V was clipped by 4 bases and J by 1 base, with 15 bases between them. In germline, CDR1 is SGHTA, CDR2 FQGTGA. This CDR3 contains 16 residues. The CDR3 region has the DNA TGTGCCAGCAGCTCCAGCCCCCCGGGGGGCACAGATACGCAGTATTTT. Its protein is CASSSSPPGGTDTQYF. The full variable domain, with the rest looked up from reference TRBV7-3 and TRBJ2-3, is GAGVSQTPSNKVTEKGKYVELRCDPISGHTALYWYRQSLGQGPEFLIYFQGTGAADDSGLPNDRFFAVRPEGSVSTLKIQRTERGDSAVYLCASSSSPPGGTDTQYFGPGTRLTVL.

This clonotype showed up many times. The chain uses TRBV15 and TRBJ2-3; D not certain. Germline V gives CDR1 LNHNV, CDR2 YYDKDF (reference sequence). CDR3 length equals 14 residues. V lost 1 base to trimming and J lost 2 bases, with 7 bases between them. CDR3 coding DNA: TGTGCCACCAGCAGAGTTGGCTCCACAGATACGCAGTATTTT. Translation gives CATSRVGSTDTQYF.

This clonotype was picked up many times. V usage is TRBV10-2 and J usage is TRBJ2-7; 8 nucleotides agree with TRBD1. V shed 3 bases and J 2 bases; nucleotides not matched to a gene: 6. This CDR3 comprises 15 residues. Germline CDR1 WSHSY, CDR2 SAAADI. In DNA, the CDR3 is TGCGCCAGCAGTGAAACAGGGGGACTTCCCTACGAGCAGTACGTC. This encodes CASSETGGLPYEQYV.

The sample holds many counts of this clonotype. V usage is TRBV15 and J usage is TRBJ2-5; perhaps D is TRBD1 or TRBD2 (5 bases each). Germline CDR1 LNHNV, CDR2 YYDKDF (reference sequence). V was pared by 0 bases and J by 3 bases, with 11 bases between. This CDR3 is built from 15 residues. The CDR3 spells CATSRDHGGEETQYF. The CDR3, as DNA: TGTGCCACCAGCAGAGATCATGGGGGAGAAGAGACCCAGTACTTC.

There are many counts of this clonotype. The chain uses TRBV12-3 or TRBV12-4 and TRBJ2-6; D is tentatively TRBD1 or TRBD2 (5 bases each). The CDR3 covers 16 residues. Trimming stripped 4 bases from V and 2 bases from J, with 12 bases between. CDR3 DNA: TGTGCCAGCAGTTCGAGAGGGACGGCTGGGGCCAACGTCCTGACTTTC. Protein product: CASSSRGTAGANVLTF.

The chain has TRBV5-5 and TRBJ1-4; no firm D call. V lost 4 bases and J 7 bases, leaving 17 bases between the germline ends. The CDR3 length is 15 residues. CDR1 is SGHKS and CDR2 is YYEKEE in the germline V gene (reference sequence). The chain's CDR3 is CASSTLGTQAEKLFF. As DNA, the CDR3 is TGTGCCAGCAGCACCCTCGGCACGCAGGCTGAAAAACTGTTTTTT.

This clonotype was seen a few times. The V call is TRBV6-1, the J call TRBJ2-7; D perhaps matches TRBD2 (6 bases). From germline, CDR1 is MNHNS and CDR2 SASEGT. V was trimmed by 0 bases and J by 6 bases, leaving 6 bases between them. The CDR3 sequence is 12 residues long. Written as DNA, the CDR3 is TGTGCCAGCAGTGAAGCGCGGGGCGAGCAGTACTTC. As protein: CASSEARGEQYF.

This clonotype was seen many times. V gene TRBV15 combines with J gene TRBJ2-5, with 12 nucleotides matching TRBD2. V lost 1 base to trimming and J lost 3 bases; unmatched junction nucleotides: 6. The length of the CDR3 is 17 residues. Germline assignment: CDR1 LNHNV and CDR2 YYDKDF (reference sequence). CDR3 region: CATSRGLAGGKEETQYF. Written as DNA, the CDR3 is TGTGCCACCAGCAGAGGGCTAGCGGGAGGGAAAGAAGAGACCCAGTACTTC.

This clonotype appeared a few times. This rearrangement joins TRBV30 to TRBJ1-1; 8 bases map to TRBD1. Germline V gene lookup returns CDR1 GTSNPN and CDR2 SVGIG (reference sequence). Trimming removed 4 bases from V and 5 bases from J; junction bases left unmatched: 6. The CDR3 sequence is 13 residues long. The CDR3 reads CAWKDREDTEAFF. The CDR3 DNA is TGTGCCTGGAAGGACAGGGAAGATACTGAAGCTTTCTTT.

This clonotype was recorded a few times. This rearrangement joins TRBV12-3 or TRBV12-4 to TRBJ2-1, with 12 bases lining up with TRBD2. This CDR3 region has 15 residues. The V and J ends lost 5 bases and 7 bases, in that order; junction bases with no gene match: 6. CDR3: CASSLTSGSINEQFF. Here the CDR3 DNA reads TGTGCCAGCAGTCTGACTAGCGGGAGTATAAATGAGCAGTTCTTC.

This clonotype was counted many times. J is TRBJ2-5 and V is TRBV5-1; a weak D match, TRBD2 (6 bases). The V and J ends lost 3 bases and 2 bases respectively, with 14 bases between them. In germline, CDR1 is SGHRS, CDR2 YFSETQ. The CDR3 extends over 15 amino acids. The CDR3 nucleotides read TGCGCCAGCAGCTGGGCGGGGCATGAACAAGAGACCCAGTACTTC. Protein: CASSWAGHEQETQYF.

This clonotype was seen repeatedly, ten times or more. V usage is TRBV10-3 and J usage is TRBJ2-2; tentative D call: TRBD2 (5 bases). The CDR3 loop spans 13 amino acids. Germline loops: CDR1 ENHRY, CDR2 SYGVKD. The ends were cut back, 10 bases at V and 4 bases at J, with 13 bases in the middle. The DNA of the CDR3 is TGTGCCACCTGGAGCGGTTCCACCGGGGAGCTGTTTTTT. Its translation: CATWSGSTGELFF.

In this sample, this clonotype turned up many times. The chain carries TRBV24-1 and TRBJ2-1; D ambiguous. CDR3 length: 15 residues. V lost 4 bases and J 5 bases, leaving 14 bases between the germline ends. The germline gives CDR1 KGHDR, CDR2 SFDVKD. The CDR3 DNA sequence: TGTGCCACCAGTGAGCCCGACTCGGAGCACAATGAGCAGTTCTTC. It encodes CATSEPDSEHNEQFF.

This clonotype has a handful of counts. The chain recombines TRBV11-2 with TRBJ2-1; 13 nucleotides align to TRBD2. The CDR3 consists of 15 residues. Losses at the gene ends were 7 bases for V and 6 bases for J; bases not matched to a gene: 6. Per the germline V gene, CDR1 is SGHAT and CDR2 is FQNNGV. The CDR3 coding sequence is TGTGCCAGCACAACATGGACTAGCGGGAGCAATGAGCAGTTCTTC. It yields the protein CASTTWTSGSNEQFF.

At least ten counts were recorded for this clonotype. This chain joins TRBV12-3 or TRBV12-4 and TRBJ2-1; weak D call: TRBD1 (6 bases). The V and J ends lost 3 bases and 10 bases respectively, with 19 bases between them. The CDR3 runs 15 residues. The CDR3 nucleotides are TGTGCCAGCAGTTTCGCGTTAGGGGGAGCCGGGGAGCAGTTCTTC. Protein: CASSFALGGAGEQFF.

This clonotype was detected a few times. As DNA, the CDR3 is TGCGCCAGCAGAACACCGGGACGAACCGAAGAGACCCAGTACTTC. This gives the protein CASRTPGRTEETQYF. This chain links TRBV5-1 with TRBJ2-5; D tentatively reads TRBD1 or TRBD2 (5 bases each). The CDR3 has 15 residues. The V and J ends lost 5 bases and 3 bases respectively, with 17 bases between them. Germline CDR1 and CDR2: SGHRS and YFSETQ.

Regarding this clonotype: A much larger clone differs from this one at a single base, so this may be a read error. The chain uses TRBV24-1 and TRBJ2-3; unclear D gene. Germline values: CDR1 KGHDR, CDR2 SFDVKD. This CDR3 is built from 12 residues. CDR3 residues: CATRSPTYTQYF. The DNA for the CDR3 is TGTGCCACCAGGTCACCCACATATACGCAGTATTTT.

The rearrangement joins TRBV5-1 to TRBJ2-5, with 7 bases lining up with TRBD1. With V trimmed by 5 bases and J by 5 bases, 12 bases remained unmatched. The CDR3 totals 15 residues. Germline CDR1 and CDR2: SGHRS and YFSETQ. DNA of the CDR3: TGCGCCAGCAGTCGGGACAGTGCCCCAGGGGAGACCCAGTACTTC. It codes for CASSRDSAPGETQYF.

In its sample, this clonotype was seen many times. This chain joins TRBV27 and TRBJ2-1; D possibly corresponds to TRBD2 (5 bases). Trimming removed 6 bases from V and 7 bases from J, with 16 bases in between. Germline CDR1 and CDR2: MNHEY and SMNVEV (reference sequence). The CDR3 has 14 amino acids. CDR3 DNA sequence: TGTGCCAGCAGCCAAATCCCGGGGTGGAATGAGCAGTTCTTC. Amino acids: CASSQIPGWNEQFF.

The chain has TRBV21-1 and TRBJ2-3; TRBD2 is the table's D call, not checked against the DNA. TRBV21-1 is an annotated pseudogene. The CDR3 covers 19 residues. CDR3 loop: CASSKEGIAATLWADTQYF. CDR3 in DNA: TGTGCCAGCAGCAAAGAGGGGATAGCGGCAACCTTATGGGCAGATACGCAGTATTTT.

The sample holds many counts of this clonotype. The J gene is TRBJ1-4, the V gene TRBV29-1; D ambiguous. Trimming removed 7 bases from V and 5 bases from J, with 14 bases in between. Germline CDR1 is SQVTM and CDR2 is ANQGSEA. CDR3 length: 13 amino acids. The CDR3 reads CSARIGSNEKLFF. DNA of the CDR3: TGCAGCGCCCGGATCGGAAGCAATGAAAAACTGTTTTTT. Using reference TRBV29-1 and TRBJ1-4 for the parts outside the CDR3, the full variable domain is SAVISQKPSRDICQRGTSLTIQCQVDSQVTMMFWYRQQPGQSLTLIATANQGSEATYESGFVIDKFPISRPNLTFSTLTVSNMSPEDSSIYLCSARIGSNEKLFFGSGTQLSVL.

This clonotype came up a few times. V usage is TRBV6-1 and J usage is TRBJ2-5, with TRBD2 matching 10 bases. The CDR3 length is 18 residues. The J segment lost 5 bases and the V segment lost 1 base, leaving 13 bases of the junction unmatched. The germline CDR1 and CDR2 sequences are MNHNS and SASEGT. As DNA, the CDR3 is TGTGCCAGCAGTGAAGTATTGGGGGGTCTAGCGGGAGTTGAGACCCAGTACTTC. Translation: CASSEVLGGLAGVETQYF.